Below, 19 T cell receptor beta chains from the same sample are listed, as sequenced in a study of CD8 T cells in Susac syndrome. 0.5 to 1 ug RNA was reverse transcribed with random hexamers. TCRdb re-called the immunoSEQ multiplex PCR reads with MiXCR, one entry per CDR3 protein. The table includes approximately 300,000 distinct CDR3 sequences, roughly 85% detected once. The sample comprised CD8+ T cells from PBMCs. Receptor source: a human donor with multiple sclerosis.

This rearrangement joins TRBV4-1 to TRBJ2-1; no firm D call. CDR3 length: 16 residues. CDR1 and CDR2 from the germline V gene are MGHRA and YSYEKL. Trimming stripped 0 bases from V and 4 bases from J, with 13 bases between. The CDR3 DNA follows: TGCGCCAGCAGCCAAGAACGGAGCCTGCAATACAATGAGCAGTTCTTC. Protein sequence: CASSQERSLQYNEQFF.

This chain connects TRBV15 to TRBJ2-7, with D possibly TRBD1 on 5 matching bases. The CDR3 length is 15 residues. The germline V gene has CDR1 LNHNV and CDR2 YYDKDF (reference sequence). The V and J ends lost 3 bases and 5 bases respectively, with 17 bases between them. CDR3 nucleotides: TGTGCCACCAGCAGCAATCAGGGTTTCCCCGACGAGCAGTACTTC. Its translation: CATSSNQGFPDEQYF.

This chain uses TRBV19 with TRBJ1-3; D is uncertain. The CDR3 is 14 residues long. Germline V gene lookup returns CDR1 LNHDA and CDR2 SQIVND (reference sequence). V dropped 1 base and J dropped 4 bases, with 8 bases sitting between them. The CDR3 loop is CASSIAVGGNTIYF. The CDR3 DNA is TGTGCCAGTAGTATAGCGGTCGGCGGAAACACCATATATTTT.

This clonotype appeared a few times. The chain is built from TRBV9 and TRBJ2-7; either TRBD1 or TRBD2 may fit D (5 bases each). The CDR3 runs 14 residues. V was pared by 3 bases and J by 2 bases, with 12 bases between. The germline V gene encodes CDR1 SGDLS and CDR2 YYNGEE. CDR3 loop: CASSGGDGTYEQYF. CDR3 DNA: TGTGCCAGCAGCGGAGGGGACGGAACCTACGAGCAGTACTTC.

This rearrangement joins TRBV20-1 to TRBJ2-2; D assignment may be TRBD1 or TRBD2 (5 bases each). The V gene lost 5 bases and the J gene lost 6 bases, with 16 bases spanning the gap. Looked up from germline, CDR1 is DFQATT and CDR2 is SNEGSKA (reference sequence). The length of the CDR3 is 14 residues. DNA of the CDR3: TGCAGTGCTCCCGGGGCAGGGTGGGCCGGGGAGCTGTTTTTT. Its translation: CSAPGAGWAGELFF.

The chain combines TRBV12-3 or TRBV12-4 with TRBJ2-4; 11 nucleotides agree with TRBD2. V dropped 6 bases and J dropped 12; count of bases not matched to a gene: 7. The CDR3 totals 13 residues. CDR3 region: CASSYSGRGAQYF. The CDR3 bases are TGTGCCAGCAGCTATAGCGGGAGGGGCGCTCAGTACTTC.

The rearrangement uses TRBV7-9 and TRBJ2-2, with D possibly matching TRBD1 (6 bases). V was pared by 5 bases and J by 4 bases, with 20 bases between. There are 17 residues in the CDR3. CDR1 and CDR2 (germline): SEHNR, FQNEAQ (reference sequence). CDR3 amino acids: CASSQKAWTEITGELFF. CDR3 DNA sequence: TGTGCCAGCAGCCAAAAGGCCTGGACAGAAATCACCGGGGAGCTGTTTTTT.

The chain carries TRBV7-2 and TRBJ2-1, with 9 positions matching TRBD2. This CDR3 is 15 amino acids long. The germline V gene has CDR1 SGHTA and CDR2 FQGNSA. With V trimmed by 5 bases and J by 8 bases, 10 bases remained unmatched. The CDR3 here is CASSHPSSGTYEQFF. CDR3 DNA: TGTGCCAGCAGCCACCCCTCTAGCGGGACATATGAGCAGTTCTTC.

The V call is TRBV25-1, the J call TRBJ2-5; D gene unclear. Germline CDR1 reads MGHDK; CDR2 reads SYGVNS. This CDR3 has 14 residues. V was shortened by 6 bases and J by 2 bases, with 13 bases between the two germline ends. The CDR3: CASRDNLRQETQYF. Written as DNA, the CDR3 is TGTGCCAGCAGGGATAACCTTAGACAAGAGACCCAGTACTTC. The whole variable domain, remainder taken from reference TRBV25-1 and TRBJ2-5, is EADIYQTPRYLVIGTGKKITLECSQTMGHDKMYWYQQDPGMELHLIHYSYGVNSTEKGDLSSESTVSRIRTEHFPLTLESARPSHTSQYLCASRDNLRQETQYFGPGTRLLVL.

The V call is TRBV24-1, the J call TRBJ2-3; TRBD1 matches 8 bases. The CDR3 has 15 residues. Germline V gene data show CDR1 as KGHDR and CDR2 as SFDVKD. V dropped 3 bases and J dropped 5; count of bases not matched to a gene: 6. CDR3 amino acids: CATSDRQGLGDTQYF. The DNA for the CDR3 is TGTGCCACCAGTGATAGACAGGGGCTTGGAGATACGCAGTATTTT.

The V gene is TRBV19, the J gene TRBJ2-1; no definite D call. CDR3 length: 15 amino acids. The germline V gene encodes CDR1 LNHDA and CDR2 SQIVND (reference sequence). V was shortened by 0 bases and J by 5 bases, with 11 bases between the two germline ends. CDR3 loop: CASSIDRTLNNEQFF. CDR3 nucleotide sequence: TGTGCCAGTAGTATAGATCGTACGTTAAACAATGAGCAGTTCTTC. The complete variable domain, with remaining parts taken from reference TRBV19 and TRBJ2-1, reads DGGITQSPKYLFRKEGQNVTLSCEQNLNHDAMYWYRQDPGQGLRLIYYSQIVNDFQKGDIAEGYSVSREKKESFPLTVTSAQKNPTAFYLCASSIDRTLNNEQFFGPGTRLTVL.

V gene TRBV9 combines with J gene TRBJ1-6; 9 bases line up with TRBD1. Germline CDR1 SGDLS, CDR2 YYNGEE. The CDR3 runs to 16 residues. The V segment lost 5 bases and the J segment 9 bases; nucleotides outside the gene matches: 12. The chain's CDR3 is CASRESRDRVISPLHF. CDR3 sequence (DNA): TGTGCCAGCAGAGAAAGCCGGGACAGGGTAATTTCACCCCTCCACTTT. Looking up the rest from reference TRBV9 and TRBJ1-6 gives the full variable domain: DSGVTQTPKHLITATGQRVTLRCSPRSGDLSVYWYQQSLDQGLQFLIQYYNGEERAKGNILERFSAQQFPDLHSELNLSSLELGDSALYFCASRESRDRVISPLHFGNGTRLTVT.

In its sample, this clonotype was seen a few times. The V call is TRBV27, the J call TRBJ1-1, with D uncertain. Germline V gene sequence: CDR1 MNHEY, CDR2 SMNVEV (reference sequence). The CDR3 spans 14 residues. V was clipped by 2 bases and J by 0 bases, with 7 bases between them. CDR3 nucleotides: TGTGCCAGCAGTTTAGGACGGTTGAACACTGAAGCTTTCTTT. The encoded protein is CASSLGRLNTEAFF.

This clonotype was recorded a few times. The gene calls are TRBV28 and TRBJ2-7, with TRBD2 matching over 12 bases. CDR1 and CDR2 from the germline V gene are MDHEN and SYDVKM. This CDR3 region has 15 residues. Trimming at V came to 2 bases and at J to 5 bases, leaving 4 bases not matched to a gene. DNA of the CDR3: TGTGCCAGCAGTTTAAGACTAGCGGGAGCCCACGAGCAGTACTTC. It encodes CASSLRLAGAHEQYF.

This clonotype was observed once. This chain joins TRBV6-5 and TRBJ2-3; a weak D match, TRBD2 (6 bases). Germline assignment: CDR1 MNHEY and CDR2 SVGAGI. V lost 0 bases and J lost 4, with 11 bases in between. The CDR3 consists of 15 residues. CDR3 bases: TGTGCCAGCAGTTACTCTGGCGGGACCGCAGATACGCAGTATTTT. This gives the protein CASSYSGGTADTQYF.

CDR3 in DNA: TGTGCCAGTAGTATAAAGGGGAACACTGAAGCTTTCTTT. This translates into CASSIKGNTEAFF. This rearrangement joins TRBV19 to TRBJ1-1; D unresolved. Germline V gene sequence: CDR1 LNHDA, CDR2 SQIVND (reference sequence). The CDR3 loop spans 13 amino acids. V lost 2 bases, J lost 1 base, and 5 bases lay in between.

This sequence joins TRBV20-1 and TRBJ2-1; D remains unclear. V was pared by 3 bases and J by 8 bases, with 14 bases between. Per germline, CDR1 DFQATT and CDR2 SNEGSKA (reference sequence). The CDR3 consists of 13 residues. CDR3 sequence: CSASFRHLDEQFF. CDR3 coding DNA: TGCAGTGCTAGCTTCCGCCATTTGGATGAGCAGTTCTTC.

This clonotype showed up just a few times. The CDR3 nucleotides are TGTGCCAGCAGCTCAAATACGAACACTGAAGCTTTCTTT. Its translation is CASSSNTNTEAFF. The chain employs TRBV7-6 and TRBJ1-1; D uncertain. The CDR3 has 13 amino acids. In germline, CDR1 is SGHVS, CDR2 FNYEAQ. Trimming removed 4 bases at V and 1 base at J, with 7 bases between.

V gene TRBV2 combines with J gene TRBJ2-1; 8 positions agree with TRBD2. V shed 4 bases, J shed 7 bases, and the junction held 6 bases outside the gene matches. The germline gives CDR1 SNHLY, CDR2 FYNNEI. The CDR3 runs 14 residues. The CDR3 DNA follows: TGTGCCAGCAGTGGGGGGCGGGAGGTGAATGAGCAGTTCTTC. Translated, it gives CASSGGREVNEQFF. The full variable domain, its missing parts supplied by reference TRBV2 and TRBJ2-1, is EPEVTQTPSHQVTQMGQEVILRCVPISNHLYFYWYRQILGQKVEFLVSFYNNEISEKSEIFDDQFSVERPDGSNFTLKIRSTKLEDSAMYFCASSGGREVNEQFFGPGTRLTVL.